The clone carrying this TCR beta chain was seen a handful of times. The antigen is not known. The sample is drawn from a study of beta chain features in type 1 diabetes. Study-level results: For cells with high TCR expression, cDNA sequencing could yield over-representation. Within the patient group, naive, central memory and Treg TCRB repertoires appeared more similar to each other than within healthy donors. Among all four CD4+ subsets, Type 1 diabetes patients had TCRB CDR3s that were moderately but significantly shorter.

Expressed TCRB transcripts were sequenced, since all the RNA that had been isolated was reverse transcribed. Sequenced by immunoSEQ multiplex PCR; TCRdb stores in-frame clones only, minus some. Of hundreds of thousands of clones in the sample, 11% to 15% were seen once. From germline, CDR1 is MNHEY and CDR2 SMNVEV (reference sequence). This CDR3 is built from 16 residues. V lost 5 bases and J 2 bases, leaving 19 bases between the germline ends. V usage is TRBV27 and J usage is TRBJ2-7, with D tentatively TRBD1 or TRBD2 (5 bases each). The clonotype was recovered from a man aged 18 to 30 with type 1 diabetes. Sequenced sample: naive CD4+ T cells from blood. In DNA, the CDR3 is TGTGCCAGCAGTCCGGGACCTCCGACGCAAACCTACGAGCAGTACTTC. It encodes CASSPGPPTQTYEQYF.